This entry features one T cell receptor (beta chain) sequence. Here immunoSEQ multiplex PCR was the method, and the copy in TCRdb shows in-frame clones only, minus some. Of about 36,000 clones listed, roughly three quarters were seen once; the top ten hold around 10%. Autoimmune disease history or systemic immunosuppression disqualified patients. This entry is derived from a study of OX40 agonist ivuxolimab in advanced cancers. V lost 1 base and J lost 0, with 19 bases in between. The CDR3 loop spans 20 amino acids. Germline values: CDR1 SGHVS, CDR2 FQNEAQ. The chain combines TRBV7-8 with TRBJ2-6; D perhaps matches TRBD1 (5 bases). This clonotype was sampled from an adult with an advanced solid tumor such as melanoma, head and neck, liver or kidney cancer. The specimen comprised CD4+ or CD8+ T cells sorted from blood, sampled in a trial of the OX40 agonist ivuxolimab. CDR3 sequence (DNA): TGTGCCAGCAGCTTAGGGATAAGGGGCGCCAGCCTCTCTGGGGCCAACGTCCTGACTTTC. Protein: CASSLGIRGASLSGANVLTF.